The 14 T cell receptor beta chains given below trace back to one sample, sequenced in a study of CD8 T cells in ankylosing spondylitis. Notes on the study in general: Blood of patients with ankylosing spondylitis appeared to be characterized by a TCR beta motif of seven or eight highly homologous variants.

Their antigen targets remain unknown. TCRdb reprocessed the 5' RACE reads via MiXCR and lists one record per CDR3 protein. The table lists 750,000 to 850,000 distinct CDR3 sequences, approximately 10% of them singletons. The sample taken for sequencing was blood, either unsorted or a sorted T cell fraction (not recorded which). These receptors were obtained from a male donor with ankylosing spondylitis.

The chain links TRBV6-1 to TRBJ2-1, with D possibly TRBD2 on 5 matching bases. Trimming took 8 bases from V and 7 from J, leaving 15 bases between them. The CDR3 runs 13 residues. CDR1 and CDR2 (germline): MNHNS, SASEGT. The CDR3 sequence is CASRKNGVNEQFF. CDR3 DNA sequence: TGTGCCAGCCGTAAAAACGGGGTAAATGAGCAGTTCTTC.

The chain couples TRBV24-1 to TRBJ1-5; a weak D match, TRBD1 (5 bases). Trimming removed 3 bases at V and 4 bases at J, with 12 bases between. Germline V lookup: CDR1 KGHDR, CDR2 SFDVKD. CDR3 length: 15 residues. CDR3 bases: TGTGCCACCAGTGATCCTGGGGCAGCTAATCAGCCCCAGCATTTT. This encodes CATSDPGAANQPQHF.

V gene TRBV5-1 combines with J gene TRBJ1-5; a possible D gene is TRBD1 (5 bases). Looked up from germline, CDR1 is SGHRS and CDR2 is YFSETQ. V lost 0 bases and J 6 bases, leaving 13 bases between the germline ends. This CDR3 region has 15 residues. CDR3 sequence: CASSLDGRVGQPQHF. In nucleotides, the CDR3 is TGCGCCAGCAGCTTGGATGGCAGGGTGGGTCAGCCCCAGCATTTT.

CDR3 residues: CASSPRQGSHQYQPQHF. DNA for the CDR3: TGTGCCAGCAGTCCCCGACAAGGTTCGCATCAGTATCAGCCCCAGCATTTT. The chain combines TRBV6-2 or TRBV6-3 with TRBJ1-5; D is unclear. Germline CDR1 is MNHEY and CDR2 is SVGEGT. Trimming left V 5 bases short and J 5 bases short, with 22 bases between. There are 17 residues in the CDR3.

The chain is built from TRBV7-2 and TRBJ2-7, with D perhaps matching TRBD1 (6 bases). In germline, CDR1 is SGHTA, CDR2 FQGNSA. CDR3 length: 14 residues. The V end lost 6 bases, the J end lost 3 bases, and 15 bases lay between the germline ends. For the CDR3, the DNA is TGTGCCAGCAGGCCCACAGGGTTTGTCTACGAGCAGTACTTC. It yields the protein CASRPTGFVYEQYF.

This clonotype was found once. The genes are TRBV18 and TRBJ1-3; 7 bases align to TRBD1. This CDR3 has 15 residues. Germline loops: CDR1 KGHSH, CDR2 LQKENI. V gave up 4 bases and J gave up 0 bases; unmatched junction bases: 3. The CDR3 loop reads CASSLDRASGNTIYF. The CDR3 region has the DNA TGTGCCAGCTCACTTGACAGGGCCTCTGGAAACACCATATATTTT.

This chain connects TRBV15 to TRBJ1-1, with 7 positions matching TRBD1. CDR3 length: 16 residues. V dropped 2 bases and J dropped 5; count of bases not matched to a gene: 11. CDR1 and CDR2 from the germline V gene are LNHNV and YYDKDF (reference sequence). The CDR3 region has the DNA TGTGCCACCAGCAGAACCAGGGGGGGATATAGGACTGAAGCTTTCTTT. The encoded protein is CATSRTRGGYRTEAFF.

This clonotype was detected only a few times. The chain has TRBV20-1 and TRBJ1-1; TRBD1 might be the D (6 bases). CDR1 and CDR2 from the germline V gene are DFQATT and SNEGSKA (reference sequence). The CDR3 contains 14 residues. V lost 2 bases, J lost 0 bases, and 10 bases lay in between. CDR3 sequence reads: CSARQTGVNTEAFF. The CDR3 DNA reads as TGCAGTGCTAGACAGACAGGAGTGAACACTGAAGCTTTCTTT.

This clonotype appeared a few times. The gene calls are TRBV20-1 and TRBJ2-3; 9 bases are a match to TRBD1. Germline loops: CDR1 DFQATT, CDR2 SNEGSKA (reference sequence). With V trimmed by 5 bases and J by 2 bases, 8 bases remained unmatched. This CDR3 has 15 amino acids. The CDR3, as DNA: TGCAGTGCTGAGGACAGGGGTAAAATCACAGATACGCAGTATTTT. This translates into CSAEDRGKITDTQYF.

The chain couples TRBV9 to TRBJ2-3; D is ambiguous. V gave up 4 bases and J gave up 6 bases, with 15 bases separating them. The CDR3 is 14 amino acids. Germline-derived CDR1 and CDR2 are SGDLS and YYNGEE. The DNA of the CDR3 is TGTGCCAGCAGCTCCCCCTCGGTATCCGATACGCAGTATTTT. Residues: CASSSPSVSDTQYF. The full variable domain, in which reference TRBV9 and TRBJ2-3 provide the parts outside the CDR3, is DSGVTQTPKHLITATGQRVTLRCSPRSGDLSVYWYQQSLDQGLQFLIQYYNGEERAKGNILERFSAQQFPDLHSELNLSSLELGDSALYFCASSSPSVSDTQYFGPGTRLTVL.

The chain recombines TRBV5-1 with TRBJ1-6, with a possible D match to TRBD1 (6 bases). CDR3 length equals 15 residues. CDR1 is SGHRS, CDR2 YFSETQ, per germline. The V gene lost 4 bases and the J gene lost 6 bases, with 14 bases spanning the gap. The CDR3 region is CASSGGQLVNSPLHF. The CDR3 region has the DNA TGCGCCAGCAGCGGAGGACAGCTAGTTAATTCACCCCTCCACTTT.

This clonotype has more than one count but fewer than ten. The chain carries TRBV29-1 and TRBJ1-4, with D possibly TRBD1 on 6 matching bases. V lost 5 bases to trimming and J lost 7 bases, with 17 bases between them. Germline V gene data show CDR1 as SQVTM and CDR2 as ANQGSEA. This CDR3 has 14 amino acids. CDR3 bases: TGCAGCGTTACACAGGGACTAGGGGGTGAAAAACTGTTTTTT. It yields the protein CSVTQGLGGEKLFF.

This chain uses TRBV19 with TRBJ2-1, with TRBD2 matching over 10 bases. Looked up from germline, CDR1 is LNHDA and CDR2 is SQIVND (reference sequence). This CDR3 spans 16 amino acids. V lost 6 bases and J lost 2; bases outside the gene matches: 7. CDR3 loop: CASRTGTSEAYNEQFF. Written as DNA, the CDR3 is TGTGCCAGTAGAACCGGGACTAGCGAGGCCTACAATGAGCAGTTCTTC.

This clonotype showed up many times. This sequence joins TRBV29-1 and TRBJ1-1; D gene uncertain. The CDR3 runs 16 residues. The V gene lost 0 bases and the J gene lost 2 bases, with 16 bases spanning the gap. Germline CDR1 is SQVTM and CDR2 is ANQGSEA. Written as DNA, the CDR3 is TGCAGCGTTGAAGATCGAGGAATAGGCCTAAACACTGAAGCTTTCTTT. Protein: CSVEDRGIGLNTEAFF.